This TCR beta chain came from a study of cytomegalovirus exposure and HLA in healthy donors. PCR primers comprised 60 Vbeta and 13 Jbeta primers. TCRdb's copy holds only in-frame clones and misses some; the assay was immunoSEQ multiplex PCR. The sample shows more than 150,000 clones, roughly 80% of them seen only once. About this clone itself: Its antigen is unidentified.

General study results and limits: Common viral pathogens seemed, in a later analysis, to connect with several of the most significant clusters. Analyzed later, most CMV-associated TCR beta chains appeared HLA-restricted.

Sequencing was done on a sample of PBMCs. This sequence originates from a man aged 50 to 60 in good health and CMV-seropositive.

CDR3 sequence: CASSEGTKRGTGELFF. CDR3 nucleotide sequence: TGTGCCAGCAGCGAAGGGACTAAGCGGGGCACCGGGGAGCTGTTTTTT. The chain recombines TRBV7-3 with TRBJ2-2; TRBD2 matches 7 bases. Losses at the gene ends were 5 bases for V and 4 bases for J; bases not matched to a gene: 10. The CDR3 has 16 amino acids. From germline, CDR1 is SGHTA and CDR2 FQGTGA.